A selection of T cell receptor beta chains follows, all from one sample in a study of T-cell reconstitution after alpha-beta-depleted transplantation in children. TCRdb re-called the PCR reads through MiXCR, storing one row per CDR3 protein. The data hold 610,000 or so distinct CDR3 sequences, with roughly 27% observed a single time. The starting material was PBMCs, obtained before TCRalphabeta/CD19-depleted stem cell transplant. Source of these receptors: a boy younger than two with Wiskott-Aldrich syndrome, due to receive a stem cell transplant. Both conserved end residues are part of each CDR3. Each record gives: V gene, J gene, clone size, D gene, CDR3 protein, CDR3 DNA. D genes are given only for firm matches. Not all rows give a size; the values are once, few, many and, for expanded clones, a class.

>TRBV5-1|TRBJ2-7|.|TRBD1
CASSNGQAYEQYF
TGCGCCAGCAGCAACGGACAGGCCTACGAGCAGTACTTC
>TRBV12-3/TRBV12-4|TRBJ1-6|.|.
CASSLMSSYNSPLHF
TGTGCCAGCAGTTTAATGAGCTCCTATAATTCACCCCTCCACTTT
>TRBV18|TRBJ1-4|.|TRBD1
CASSPGTGDEKLFF
TGTGCCAGCTCACCCGGGACAGGGGACGAAAAACTGTTTTTT
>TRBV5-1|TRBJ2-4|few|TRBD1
CASSLGDRGRGNIQYF
TGCGCCAGCAGCTTGGGGGACAGGGGGCGAGGGAACATTCAGTACTTC
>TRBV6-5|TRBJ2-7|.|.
CASSYSFGSYEQYF
TGTGCCAGCAGTTACTCATTCGGGTCCTACGAGCAGTACTTC
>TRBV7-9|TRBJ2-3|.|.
CASSLATIITDTQYF
TGTGCCAGCAGCTTAGCCACTATTATCACAGATACGCAGTATTTT
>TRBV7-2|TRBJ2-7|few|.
CASSRDSRSYEQYF
TGTGCCAGCAGCCGGGACTCCCGCTCCTACGAGCAGTACTTC
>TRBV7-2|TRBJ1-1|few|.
CASREQGNTEAFF
TGTGCCAGCAGGGAACAGGGGAACACTGAAGCTTTCTTT
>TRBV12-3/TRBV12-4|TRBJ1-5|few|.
CASSTGPNQPQHF
TGTGCCAGCAGTACAGGGCCCAATCAGCCCCAGCATTTT
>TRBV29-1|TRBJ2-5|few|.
CSVAAGKETQYF
TGCAGCGTTGCTGCTGGCAAAGAGACCCAGTACTTC
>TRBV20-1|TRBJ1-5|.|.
CSAPKGLGGNQPQHF
TGCAGTGCCCCTAAGGGACTTGGCGGCAATCAGCCCCAGCATTTT